These 32 T cell receptor beta chains share one sample of origin, sequenced in a study of cytomegalovirus exposure and HLA in healthy donors. PCR was performed using 60 Vbeta and 13 Jbeta primers. Profiling relied on immunoSEQ multiplex PCR, and the TCRdb table lists in-frame clones only, not all of them. The top ten clones hold roughly 0.98% of a sample with roughly 190,000 clones, approximately 86% of them seen once. What was sequenced was PBMCs. The receptors derive from a boy between 2 and 10 years old in good health and CMV-seronegative.

The chain is built from TRBV7-8 and TRBJ1-1, with 8 bases matching TRBD1. After removal of 4 bases from V and 2 bases from J, the junction contained 6 bases not matched to a gene. Germline V gene data show CDR1 as SGHVS and CDR2 as FQNEAQ. This CDR3 comprises 15 residues. CDR3 sequence reads: CASSYRTGRNTEAFF. The CDR3 DNA is TGTGCCAGCAGCTATCGGACAGGGCGAAACACTGAAGCTTTCTTT.

The chain links TRBV9 to TRBJ1-2, with a tentative D call TRBD1 (5 bases). V was shortened by 4 bases and J by 2 bases, with 18 bases between the two germline ends. This CDR3 spans 16 amino acids. The germline CDR1 and CDR2 sequences are SGDLS and YYNGEE. CDR3 residues: CASSSDGGNGNYGYTF. The DNA for the CDR3 is TGTGCCAGCAGCAGCGACGGGGGGAACGGCAACTATGGCTACACCTTC. Full variable domain (remainder filled in from reference TRBV9 and TRBJ1-2): DSGVTQTPKHLITATGQRVTLRCSPRSGDLSVYWYQQSLDQGLQFLIQYYNGEERAKGNILERFSAQQFPDLHSELNLSSLELGDSALYFCASSSDGGNGNYGYTFGSGTRLTVV.

The chain links TRBV5-4 to TRBJ1-2; 10 nucleotides align to TRBD1. The CDR3 extends over 17 amino acids. Losses at the gene ends were 4 bases for V and 4 bases for J; bases not matched to a gene: 13. Germline V gene lookup returns CDR1 SGHNT and CDR2 YYREEE (reference sequence). The CDR3 sequence is CASSPNPDRGSSYGYTF. As DNA, the CDR3 is TGTGCCAGCAGCCCCAACCCGGACAGGGGGAGCTCCTATGGCTACACCTTC.

The chain employs TRBV6-1 and TRBJ2-7, with D maybe TRBD2 (6 bases). This CDR3 spans 13 amino acids. Germline CDR1 reads MNHNS; CDR2 reads SASEGT. The V and J ends lost 11 bases and 2 bases respectively, with 16 bases between them. In DNA form, the CDR3 reads TGTGCCTCGTGGGAAGGGGAGGCCTACGAGCAGTACTTC. Translated: CASWEGEAYEQYF.

The genes are TRBV29-1 and TRBJ2-5; D unresolved. The V and J ends lost 4 bases and 5 bases respectively, with 11 bases between them. The CDR3 totals 12 residues. Germline values: CDR1 SQVTM, CDR2 ANQGSEA. The CDR3 spells CSVGRPYETQYF. Here the CDR3 DNA reads TGCAGCGTTGGCAGGCCTTATGAGACCCAGTACTTC.

This rearrangement joins TRBV9 to TRBJ1-1, with D possibly being TRBD1 (6 bases). Trimming left V 4 bases short and J 6 bases short, with 13 bases between. The CDR3 is made up of 13 amino acids. In germline, CDR1 is SGDLS, CDR2 YYNGEE. CDR3 protein: CASSPIPGAEAFF. The CDR3 bases are TGTGCCAGCAGCCCGATCCCAGGGGCTGAAGCTTTCTTT.

This chain joins TRBV9 and TRBJ2-1; D possibly corresponds to TRBD1 (6 bases). The V and J ends lost 0 bases and 7 bases respectively, with 23 bases between them. CDR3 size: 18 residues. Germline V lookup: CDR1 SGDLS, CDR2 YYNGEE. This CDR3 reads CASSVGPLTGTMLNEQFF. CDR3 nucleotide sequence: TGTGCCAGCAGCGTAGGTCCCTTAACCGGGACAATGCTTAATGAGCAGTTCTTC.

The J gene is TRBJ2-7, the V gene TRBV28; 7 positions match TRBD1. The CDR3 runs 16 residues. The germline V gene encodes CDR1 MDHEN and CDR2 SYDVKM. V trimming: 3 bases; J trimming: 2 bases; junction bases outside the gene matches: 10. The CDR3: CASSFTRQGLTYEQYF. The CDR3 DNA reads TGTGCCAGCAGTTTTACTCGACAGGGCCTGACCTACGAGCAGTACTTC. The whole variable domain, remainder taken from reference TRBV28 and TRBJ2-7, is DVKVTQSSRYLVKRTGEKVFLECVQDMDHENMFWYRQDPGLGLRLIYFSYDVKMKEKGDIPEGYSVSREKKERFSLILESASTNQTSMYLCASSFTRQGLTYEQYFGPGTRLTVT.

The chain uses TRBV15 and TRBJ2-1; no clear D gene. Germline V CDR1 and CDR2: LNHNV, YYDKDF (reference sequence). The CDR3 has 16 residues. The V and J ends lost 0 bases and 9 bases respectively, with 18 bases between them. DNA of the CDR3: TGTGCCACCAGCAGAGATCGGAGTCCGGGTACGGGTGAGCAGTTCTTC. Protein product: CATSRDRSPGTGEQFF.

The rearrangement links TRBV30 to TRBJ2-7; 10 bases are shared with TRBD1. Per germline, CDR1 GTSNPN and CDR2 SVGIG (reference sequence). J gave up 5 bases and V 1 base, and 2 bases lay outside the gene matches. This CDR3 is built from 13 residues. In DNA, the CDR3 is TGTGCCTGGAGTGCCGGGACAGGGGACGAGCAGTACTTC. This gives the protein CAWSAGTGDEQYF.

This chain uses TRBV5-1 with TRBJ2-3, with D perhaps matching TRBD2 (5 bases). The CDR3 loop spans 13 amino acids. V was clipped by 4 bases and J by 6 bases, with 12 bases between them. The germline gives CDR1 SGHRS, CDR2 YFSETQ. CDR3 amino acids: CASSPRGPDTQYF. The CDR3 DNA is TGCGCCAGCAGCCCCCGGGGTCCGGATACGCAGTATTTT. The full variable domain, its missing parts supplied by reference TRBV5-1 and TRBJ2-3, is KAGVTQTPRYLIKTRGQQVTLSCSPISGHRSVSWYQQTPGQGLQFLFEYFSETQRNKGNFPGRFSGRQFSNSRSEMNVSTLELGDSALYLCASSPRGPDTQYFGPGTRLTVL.

The genes are TRBV2 and TRBJ1-2; 9 bases align to TRBD1. V dropped 4 bases and J dropped 8; count of bases not matched to a gene: 8. The germline V gene encodes CDR1 SNHLY and CDR2 FYNNEI. The CDR3 has 14 residues. CDR3 region: CASSVGQGVRGYTF. The DNA for the CDR3 is TGTGCCAGCAGTGTGGGACAGGGCGTCCGGGGCTACACCTTC.

The V gene is TRBV27, the J gene TRBJ1-2; D may be TRBD1 (6 bases). Trimming removed 6 bases at V and 7 bases at J, with 18 bases between. Per the germline V gene, CDR1 is MNHEY and CDR2 is SMNVEV (reference sequence). The length of the CDR3 is 14 residues. The CDR3, as DNA: TGTGCCAGCAGCTTTCCCACAGGGCTAGGTGGCTACACCTTC. Its translation: CASSFPTGLGGYTF.

This clone was found once. J is TRBJ1-3 and V is TRBV6-5; TRBD1 is a possible D gene (5 bases). Trimming took 2 bases from V and 0 from J, leaving 11 bases between them. Per the germline V gene, CDR1 is MNHEY and CDR2 is SVGAGI. This CDR3 contains 16 residues. The CDR3 DNA reads as TGTGCCAGCAGTTACACCGACAGTAGCTCTGGAAACACCATATATTTT. Amino acids: CASSYTDSSSGNTIYF.

This clone showed up just a few times. The rearrangement joins TRBV19 to TRBJ1-1; D not certain. V was shortened by 8 bases and J by 9 bases, with 13 bases between the two germline ends. The CDR3 spans 11 residues. Germline V gene sequence: CDR1 LNHDA, CDR2 SQIVND (reference sequence). CDR3 coding DNA: TGTGCCAGTTCTGAACGGAGTAAAGCTTTCTTT. As protein: CASSERSKAFF. The full variable domain, completed using reference TRBV19 and TRBJ1-1, is DGGITQSPKYLFRKEGQNVTLSCEQNLNHDAMYWYRQDPGQGLRLIYYSQIVNDFQKGDIAEGYSVSREKKESFPLTVTSAQKNPTAFYLCASSERSKAFFGQGTRLTVV.

The J gene is TRBJ2-7, the V gene TRBV7-2, with 7 bases that match TRBD2. V lost 0 bases and J lost 6; bases outside the gene matches: 2. CDR1 and CDR2 from the germline V gene are SGHTA and FQGNSA. The CDR3 contains 13 residues. In DNA form, the CDR3 reads TGTGCCAGCAGCTTAGCGCCGGGGGGCGAGCAGTACTTC. It is translated as CASSLAPGGEQYF.

The chain recombines TRBV30 with TRBJ2-2; 12 positions match TRBD2. CDR3 length equals 16 residues. Germline loops: CDR1 GTSNPN, CDR2 SVGIG (reference sequence). V was pared by 5 bases and J by 1 base, with 5 bases of the junction left unmatched. The CDR3 DNA sequence: TGTGCCTGGGCCCTGGGACTAGCGGGGAACACCGGGGAGCTGTTTTTT. Its translation: CAWALGLAGNTGELFF. The full variable domain, its missing parts supplied by reference TRBV30 and TRBJ2-2, is SQTIHQWPATLVQPVGSPLSLECTVEGTSNPNLYWYRQAAGRGLQLLFYSVGIGQISSEVPQNLSASRPQDRQFILSSKKLLLSDSGFYLCAWALGLAGNTGELFFGEGSRLTVL.

The gene calls are TRBV7-3 and TRBJ2-3, with 12 bases aligning to TRBD2. Trimming took 5 bases from V and 5 from J; bases not matched to a gene: 11. CDR1 and CDR2 (germline): SGHTA, FQGTGA. The CDR3 is 17 residues long. Written as DNA, the CDR3 is TGTGCCAGCAGCCCGATGGGTGGGACTAGCGGGCGAGATACGCAGTATTTT. Amino acid sequence: CASSPMGGTSGRDTQYF.

V and J are TRBV2 and TRBJ2-3; 13 bases agree with TRBD2. V lost 7 bases and J lost 2; bases outside the gene matches: 3. CDR1 SNHLY and CDR2 FYNNEI come from the germline V gene. CDR3 length: 15 residues. The CDR3: CASTGTSGNTDTQYF. The DNA for the CDR3 is TGTGCCAGCACCGGGACTAGCGGGAACACAGATACGCAGTATTTT.

V usage is TRBV19 and J usage is TRBJ1-2; possible D gene TRBD1, 6 bases. The CDR3 consists of 13 residues. Deletions cut 5 bases from V and 7 bases from J, with 14 bases between. The V gene's germline CDR1 is LNHDA and CDR2 SQIVND (reference sequence). The CDR3 DNA is TGTGCCAGTAGTGTCTCAGGGGCGAGTGGCTACACCTTC. Its protein is CASSVSGASGYTF.

V gene TRBV27 combines with J gene TRBJ1-5; 8 bases fit TRBD1. This CDR3 region has 14 residues. V gave up 4 bases and J gave up 4 bases; unmatched junction bases: 3. Per the germline V gene, CDR1 is MNHEY and CDR2 is SMNVEV (reference sequence). The CDR3 is CASSSRTGNQPQHF. Written as DNA, the CDR3 is TGTGCCAGCAGTTCCCGGACAGGGAATCAGCCCCAGCATTTT.

The V and J genes are TRBV6-1 and TRBJ2-7; D is perhaps TRBD1 (6 bases). Trimming shortened V by 7 bases and J by 3 bases, and 16 bases separated the two germline ends. The CDR3 has 14 amino acids. Germline lookup yields CDR1 MNHNS and CDR2 SASEGT. CDR3 amino acids: CASNPFGQYYEQYF. The CDR3 DNA reads as TGTGCCAGCAACCCATTCGGACAGTACTACGAGCAGTACTTC.

V and J are TRBV2 and TRBJ2-7; D uncertain. The CDR3 covers 14 residues. With 4 bases removed from V and 0 bases from J, the gap between germline ends came to 10 bases. Germline CDR1 reads SNHLY; CDR2 reads FYNNEI. The CDR3 coding sequence is TGTGCCAGCAGTGCCGGGTACTCCTCCTACGAGCAGTACTTC. It translates to CASSAGYSSYEQYF.

This chain joins TRBV5-4 and TRBJ2-3, with D perhaps TRBD2 (6 bases). This CDR3 is built from 18 residues. V was shortened by 2 bases and J by 3 bases, with 22 bases between the two germline ends. Germline V gives CDR1 SGHNT, CDR2 YYREEE (reference sequence). As DNA, the CDR3 is TGTGCCAGCAGCTTAGATCCCGGGGGAACATTAACAACAGATACGCAGTATTTT. Its translation is CASSLDPGGTLTTDTQYF.

The rearrangement uses TRBV9 and TRBJ2-5; 9 positions agree with TRBD2. The DNA matches TRBJ2-7 better at its end, which makes the J call doubtful. CDR3 size: 15 residues. The germline V gene has CDR1 SGDLS and CDR2 YYNGEE. The CDR3 loop is CASSVGAGGLNEQYF. The CDR3 DNA reads as TGTGCCAGCAGCGTAGGGGCGGGGGGGCTGAACGAGCAGTACTTC.

This sequence joins TRBV5-6 and TRBJ1-6; D might be TRBD1 (5 bases). Trimming pared 0 bases from V and 6 bases from J, leaving 13 bases between. Germline assignment: CDR1 SGHDT and CDR2 YYEEEE. The CDR3 has 16 amino acids. The CDR3: CASSLGSVGLNSPLHF. The CDR3 DNA reads TGTGCCAGCAGCTTGGGATCGGTGGGGCTTAATTCACCCCTCCACTTT.

J is TRBJ1-1 and V is TRBV19; possibly TRBD1 for D (5 bases). V lost 7 bases and J lost 6, with 30 bases in between. The length of the CDR3 is 18 residues. Germline loops: CDR1 LNHDA, CDR2 SQIVND (reference sequence). The CDR3 loop is CASTPPWGRESGVPEAFF. Here the CDR3 DNA reads TGTGCCAGTACCCCTCCTTGGGGCAGGGAGTCGGGGGTCCCTGAAGCTTTCTTT.

This clone is a singleton in its sample. The V call is TRBV7-8, the J call TRBJ2-1; the match to TRBD2 covers 11 bases. J was trimmed by 0 bases and V by 5 bases; bases with no gene match: 6. CDR3 length: 17 residues. From germline, CDR1 is SGHVS and CDR2 FQNEAQ. The CDR3 DNA reads TGTGCCAGCAGCCCGTTCACTAGCGGGAGCTCCTACAATGAGCAGTTCTTC. Translating gives CASSPFTSGSSYNEQFF.

This chain uses TRBV19 with TRBJ2-7; 11 bases align to TRBD2. This CDR3 comprises 16 residues. The trim removed 5 bases at V and 2 bases at J, leaving 8 bases unmatched. Germline assignment: CDR1 LNHDA and CDR2 SQIVND (reference sequence). CDR3 bases: TGTGCCAGTAGTGCCTCCAGACTAGCGGGACCCTACGAGCAGTACTTC. It specifies CASSASRLAGPYEQYF.

In DNA, the CDR3 is TGTGCCAGCAGCGTCACGACAGGGGACGGCTACACCTTC. Translation gives CASSVTTGDGYTF. The chain is built from TRBV11-2 and TRBJ1-2; 8 positions agree with TRBD1. V trimming: 5 bases; J trimming: 8 bases; junction bases outside the gene matches: 7. The CDR3 totals 13 residues. CDR1 SGHAT and CDR2 FQNNGV come from the germline V gene.

This chain connects TRBV19 to TRBJ2-6; 9 bases map to TRBD1. The J segment lost 2 bases and the V segment lost 7 bases, leaving 6 bases of the junction unmatched. This CDR3 is 16 amino acids long. Germline V gives CDR1 LNHDA, CDR2 SQIVND (reference sequence). The CDR3 loop reads CASNTGGVTGANVLTF. In DNA form, the CDR3 reads TGTGCCAGTAACACAGGGGGCGTAACTGGGGCCAACGTCCTGACTTTC. Full variable domain (remainder filled in from reference TRBV19 and TRBJ2-6): DGGITQSPKYLFRKEGQNVTLSCEQNLNHDAMYWYRQDPGQGLRLIYYSQIVNDFQKGDIAEGYSVSREKKESFPLTVTSAQKNPTAFYLCASNTGGVTGANVLTFGAGSRLTVL.

This clone came up a few times. This sequence joins TRBV6-5 and TRBJ2-1; no firm D call. Germline lookup yields CDR1 MNHEY and CDR2 SVGAGI. The CDR3 has 12 residues. The V end was cut by 0 bases, the J end by 9 bases, with 6 bases between. The CDR3 loop is CASSYSIGEQFF. CDR3 nucleotide sequence: TGTGCCAGCAGTTACTCGATCGGTGAGCAGTTCTTC.